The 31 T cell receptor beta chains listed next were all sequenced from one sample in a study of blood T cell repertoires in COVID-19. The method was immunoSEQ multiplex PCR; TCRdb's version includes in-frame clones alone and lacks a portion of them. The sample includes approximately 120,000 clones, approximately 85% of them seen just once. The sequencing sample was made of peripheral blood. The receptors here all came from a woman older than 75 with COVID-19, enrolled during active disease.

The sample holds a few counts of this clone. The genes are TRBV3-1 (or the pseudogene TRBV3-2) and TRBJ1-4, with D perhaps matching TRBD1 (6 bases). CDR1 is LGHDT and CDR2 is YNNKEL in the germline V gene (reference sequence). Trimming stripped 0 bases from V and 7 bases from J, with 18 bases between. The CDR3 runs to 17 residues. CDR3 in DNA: TGTGCCAGCAGCCAAGAGAGGGACGGGACACGTGGTGAAAAACTGTTTTTT. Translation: CASSQERDGTRGEKLFF.

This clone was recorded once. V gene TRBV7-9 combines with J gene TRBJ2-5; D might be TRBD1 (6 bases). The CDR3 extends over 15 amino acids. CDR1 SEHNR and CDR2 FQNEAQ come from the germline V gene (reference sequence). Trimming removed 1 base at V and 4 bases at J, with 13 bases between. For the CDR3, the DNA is TGTGCCAGCAGCTTAGGTGGGACATTAAGAGAGACCCAGTACTTC. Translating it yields CASSLGGTLRETQYF.

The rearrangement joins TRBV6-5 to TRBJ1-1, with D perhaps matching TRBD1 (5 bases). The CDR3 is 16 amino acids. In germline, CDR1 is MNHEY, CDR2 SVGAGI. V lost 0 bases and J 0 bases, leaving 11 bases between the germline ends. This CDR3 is CASSYSWQGMNTEAFF. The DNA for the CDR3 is TGTGCCAGCAGTTACTCGTGGCAGGGCATGAACACTGAAGCTTTCTTT.

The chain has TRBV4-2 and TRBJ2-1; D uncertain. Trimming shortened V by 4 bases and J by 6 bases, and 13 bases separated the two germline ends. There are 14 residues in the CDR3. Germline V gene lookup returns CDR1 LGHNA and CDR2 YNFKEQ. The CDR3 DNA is TGTGCCAGCAGCCCCGAAATAATTAGCAATGAGCAGTTCTTC. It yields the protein CASSPEIISNEQFF.

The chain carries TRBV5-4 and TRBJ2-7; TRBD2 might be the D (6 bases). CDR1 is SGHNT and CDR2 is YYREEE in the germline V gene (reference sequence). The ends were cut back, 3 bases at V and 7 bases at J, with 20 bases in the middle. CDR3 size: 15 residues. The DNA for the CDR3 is TGTGCCAGCAGCTCGGGTAGCGGAGGGGCAGGAGAGCAGTACTTC. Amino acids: CASSSGSGGAGEQYF.

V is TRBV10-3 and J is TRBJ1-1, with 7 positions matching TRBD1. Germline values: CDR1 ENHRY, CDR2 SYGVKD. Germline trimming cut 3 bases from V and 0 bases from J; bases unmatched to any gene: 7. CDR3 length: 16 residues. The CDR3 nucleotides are TGTGCCATCAGTGACTTTGCAGGGGGATTGAACACTGAAGCTTTCTTT. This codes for CAISDFAGGLNTEAFF.

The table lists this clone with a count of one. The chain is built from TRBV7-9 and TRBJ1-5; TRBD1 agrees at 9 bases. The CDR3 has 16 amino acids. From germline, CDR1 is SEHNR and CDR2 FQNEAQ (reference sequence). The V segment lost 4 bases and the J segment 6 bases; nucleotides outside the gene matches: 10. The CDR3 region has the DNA TGTGCCAGCAGCTCCGGGGACAGGGTATTTAGTCAGCCCCAGCATTTT. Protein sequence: CASSSGDRVFSQPQHF.

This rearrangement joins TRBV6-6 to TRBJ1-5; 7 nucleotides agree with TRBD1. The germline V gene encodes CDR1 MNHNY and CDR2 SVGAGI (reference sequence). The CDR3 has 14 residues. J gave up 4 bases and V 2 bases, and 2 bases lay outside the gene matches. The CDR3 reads CASSYLTGNQPQHF. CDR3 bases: TGTGCCAGCAGTTACCTGACAGGGAATCAGCCCCAGCATTTT.

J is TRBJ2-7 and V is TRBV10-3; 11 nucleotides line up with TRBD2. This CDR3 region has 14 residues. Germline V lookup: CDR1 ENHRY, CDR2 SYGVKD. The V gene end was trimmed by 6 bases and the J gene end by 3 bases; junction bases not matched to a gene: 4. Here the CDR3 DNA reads TGTGCCATCAGGGGGACTAGCGGAGACTACGAGCAGTACTTC. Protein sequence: CAIRGTSGDYEQYF.

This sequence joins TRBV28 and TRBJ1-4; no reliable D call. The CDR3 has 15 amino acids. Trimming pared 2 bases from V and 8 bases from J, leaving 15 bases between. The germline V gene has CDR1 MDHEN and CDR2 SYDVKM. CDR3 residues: CASSLPGPRREKLFF. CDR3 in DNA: TGTGCCAGCAGTTTACCTGGTCCAAGGAGGGAAAAACTGTTTTTT.

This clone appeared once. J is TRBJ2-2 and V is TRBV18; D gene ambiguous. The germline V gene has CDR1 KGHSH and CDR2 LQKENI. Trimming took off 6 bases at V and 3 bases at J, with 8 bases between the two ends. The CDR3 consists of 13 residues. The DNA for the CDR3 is TGTGCCAGCTCCCTATCGTACACCGGGGAGCTGTTTTTT. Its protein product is CASSLSYTGELFF. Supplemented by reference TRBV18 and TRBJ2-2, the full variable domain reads NAGVMQNPRHLVRRRGQEARLRCSPMKGHSHVYWYRQLPEEGLKFMVYLQKENIIDESGMPKERFSAEFPKEGPSILRIQQVVRGDSAAYFCASSLSYTGELFFGEGSRLTVL.

Here the CDR3 reads CASSSDRGGTEAFF. In DNA form, the CDR3 reads TGTGCCAGCAGCTCCGACAGGGGAGGTACTGAAGCTTTCTTT. The V gene is TRBV7-2, the J gene TRBJ1-1, with 8 bases lining up with TRBD1. The CDR3 totals 14 residues. CDR1 is SGHTA, CDR2 FQGNSA, per germline. V lost 4 bases to trimming and J lost 5 bases; unmatched junction nucleotides: 6.

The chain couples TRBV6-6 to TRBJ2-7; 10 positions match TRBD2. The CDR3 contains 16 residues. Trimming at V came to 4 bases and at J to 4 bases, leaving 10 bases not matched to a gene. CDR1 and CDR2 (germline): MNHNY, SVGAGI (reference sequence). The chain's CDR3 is CASSSPLTSGVYEQYF. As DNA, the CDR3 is TGTGCCAGCAGTTCCCCGTTAACTAGCGGGGTATACGAGCAGTACTTC.

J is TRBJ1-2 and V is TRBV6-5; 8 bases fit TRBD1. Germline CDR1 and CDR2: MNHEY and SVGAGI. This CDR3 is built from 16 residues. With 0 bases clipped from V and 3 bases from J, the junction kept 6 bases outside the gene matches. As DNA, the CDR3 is TGTGCCAGCAGTTACTCGAGGGGACAGGAATACTATGGCTACACCTTC. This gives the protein CASSYSRGQEYYGYTF.

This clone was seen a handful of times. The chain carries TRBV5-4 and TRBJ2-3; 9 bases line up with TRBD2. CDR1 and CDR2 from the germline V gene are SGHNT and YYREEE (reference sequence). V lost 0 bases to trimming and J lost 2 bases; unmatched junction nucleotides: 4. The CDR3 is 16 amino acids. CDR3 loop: CASSLGLADYTDTQYF. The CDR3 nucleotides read TGTGCCAGCAGCTTGGGACTAGCGGACTACACAGATACGCAGTATTTT.

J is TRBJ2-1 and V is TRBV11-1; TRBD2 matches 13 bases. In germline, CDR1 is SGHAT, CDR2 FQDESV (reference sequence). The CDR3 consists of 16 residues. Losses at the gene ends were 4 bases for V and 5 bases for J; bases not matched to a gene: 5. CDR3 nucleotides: TGTGCCAGCAGCTCTGCGGGACTAGCGGGACACAATGAGCAGTTCTTC. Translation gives CASSSAGLAGHNEQFF. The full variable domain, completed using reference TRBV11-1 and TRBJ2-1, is EAEVAQSPRYKITEKSQAVAFWCDPISGHATLYWYRQILGQGPELLVQFQDESVVDDSQLPKDRFSAERLKGVDSTLKIQPAELGDSAMYLCASSSAGLAGHNEQFFGPGTRLTVL.

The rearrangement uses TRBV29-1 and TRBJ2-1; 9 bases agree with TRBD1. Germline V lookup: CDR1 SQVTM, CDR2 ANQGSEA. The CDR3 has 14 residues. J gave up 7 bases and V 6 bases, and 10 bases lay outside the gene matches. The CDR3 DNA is TGCAGCGTCGCCCCCGGGACAGGGCTGAATGAGCAGTTCTTC. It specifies CSVAPGTGLNEQFF.

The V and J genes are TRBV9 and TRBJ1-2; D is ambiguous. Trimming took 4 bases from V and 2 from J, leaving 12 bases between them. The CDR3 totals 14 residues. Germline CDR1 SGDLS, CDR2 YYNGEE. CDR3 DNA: TGTGCCAGCAGCCCAACGGGATACAACTATGGCTACACCTTC. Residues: CASSPTGYNYGYTF.

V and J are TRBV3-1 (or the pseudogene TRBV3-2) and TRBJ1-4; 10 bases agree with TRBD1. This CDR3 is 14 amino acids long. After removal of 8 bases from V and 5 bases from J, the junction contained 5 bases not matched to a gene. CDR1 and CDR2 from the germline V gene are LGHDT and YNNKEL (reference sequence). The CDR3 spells CASGRGQGNEKLFF. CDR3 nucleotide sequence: TGTGCCAGCGGGCGGGGACAGGGGAATGAAAAACTGTTTTTT.

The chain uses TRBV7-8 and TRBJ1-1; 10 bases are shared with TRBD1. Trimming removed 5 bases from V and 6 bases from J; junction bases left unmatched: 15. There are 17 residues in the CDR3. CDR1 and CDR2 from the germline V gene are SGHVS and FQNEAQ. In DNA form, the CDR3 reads TGTGCCAGCAGCACTCGGACAGGGGGTCGTTCCGTTCCTGAAGCTTTCTTT. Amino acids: CASSTRTGGRSVPEAFF. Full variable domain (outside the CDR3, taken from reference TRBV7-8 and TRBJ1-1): GAGVSQSPRYKVAKRGQDVALRCDPISGHVSLFWYQQALGQGPEFLTYFQNEAQLDKSGLPSDRFFAERPEGSVSTLKIQRTQQEDSAVYLCASSTRTGGRSVPEAFFGQGTRLTVV.

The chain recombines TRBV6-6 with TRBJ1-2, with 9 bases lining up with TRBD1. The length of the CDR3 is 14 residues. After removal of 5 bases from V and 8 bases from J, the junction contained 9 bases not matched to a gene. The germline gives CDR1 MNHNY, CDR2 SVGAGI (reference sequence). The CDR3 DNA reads TGTGCCAGCAGTCGGACAGGGGAGGCTCAAGGCTACACCTTC. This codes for CASSRTGEAQGYTF.

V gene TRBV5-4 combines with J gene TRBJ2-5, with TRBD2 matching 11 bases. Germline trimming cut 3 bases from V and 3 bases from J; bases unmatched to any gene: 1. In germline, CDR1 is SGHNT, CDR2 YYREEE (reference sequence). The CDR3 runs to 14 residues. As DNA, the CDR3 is TGTGCCAGCAGCTCGGGACTAGCGGAAGAGACCCAGTACTTC. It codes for CASSSGLAEETQYF. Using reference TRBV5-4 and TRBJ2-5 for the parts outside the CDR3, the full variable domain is ETGVTQSPTHLIKTRGQQVTLRCSSQSGHNTVSWYQQALGQGPQFIFQYYREEENGRGNFPPRFSGLQFPNYSSELNVNALELDDSALYLCASSSGLAEETQYFGPGTRLLVL.

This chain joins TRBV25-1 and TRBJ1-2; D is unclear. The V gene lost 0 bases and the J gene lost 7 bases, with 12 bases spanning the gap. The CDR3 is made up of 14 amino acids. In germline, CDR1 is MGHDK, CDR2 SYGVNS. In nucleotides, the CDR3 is TGTGCCAGCAGTGAATATGGAGGTCTCTTTGGCTACACCTTC. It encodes CASSEYGGLFGYTF.

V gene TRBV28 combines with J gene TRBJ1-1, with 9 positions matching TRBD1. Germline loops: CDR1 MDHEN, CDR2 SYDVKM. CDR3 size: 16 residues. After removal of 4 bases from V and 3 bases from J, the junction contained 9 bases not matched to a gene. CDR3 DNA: TGTGCCAGCAGTTCCCGGGACAGGGCCAGGTACACTGAAGCTTTCTTT. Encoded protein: CASSSRDRARYTEAFF.

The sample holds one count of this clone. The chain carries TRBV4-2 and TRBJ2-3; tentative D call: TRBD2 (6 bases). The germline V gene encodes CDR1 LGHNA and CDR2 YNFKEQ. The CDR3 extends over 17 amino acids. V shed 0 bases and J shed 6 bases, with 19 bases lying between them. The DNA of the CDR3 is TGTGCCAGCAGCCAAGAAAGGGACTCCCCATTTTTTGATACGCAGTATTTT. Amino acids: CASSQERDSPFFDTQYF.

CDR3 sequence reads: CASIQGFSPLHF. The CDR3 bases are TGTGCCAGCATCCAGGGGTTTTCACCCCTCCACTTT. The chain uses TRBV6-6 and TRBJ1-6; tentative D call: TRBD1 (6 bases). This CDR3 has 12 residues. Germline-derived CDR1 and CDR2 are MNHNY and SVGAGI (reference sequence). The V gene lost 7 bases and the J gene lost 9 bases, with 10 bases spanning the gap.

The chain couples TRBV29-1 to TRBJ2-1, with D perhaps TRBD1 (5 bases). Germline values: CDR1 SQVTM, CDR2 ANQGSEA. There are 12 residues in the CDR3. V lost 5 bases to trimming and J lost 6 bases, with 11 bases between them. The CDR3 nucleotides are TGCAGCGTTAGCCAGGGCTTCAATGAGCAGTTCTTC. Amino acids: CSVSQGFNEQFF.

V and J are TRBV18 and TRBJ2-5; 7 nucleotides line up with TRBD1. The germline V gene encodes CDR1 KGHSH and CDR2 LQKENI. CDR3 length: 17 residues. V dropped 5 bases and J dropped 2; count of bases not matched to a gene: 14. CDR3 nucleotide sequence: TGTGCCAGCTCAATAAGGGGGCCCGACAACCAACAAGAGACCCAGTACTTC. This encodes CASSIRGPDNQQETQYF.

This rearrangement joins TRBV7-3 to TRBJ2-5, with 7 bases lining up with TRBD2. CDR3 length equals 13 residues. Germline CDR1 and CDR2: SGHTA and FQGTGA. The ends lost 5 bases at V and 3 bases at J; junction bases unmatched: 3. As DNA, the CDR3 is TGTGCCAGCAGCCTAGGGACTAAAGAGACCCAGTACTTC. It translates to CASSLGTKETQYF.

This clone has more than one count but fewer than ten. Here the CDR3 reads CASSFLSGTDTQYF. The CDR3, as DNA: TGTGCCAGCAGTTTTTTATCCGGCACAGATACGCAGTATTTT. The chain employs TRBV28 and TRBJ2-3; no reliable D call. V shed 3 bases and J shed 1 base, with 8 bases lying between them. Germline CDR1 reads MDHEN; CDR2 reads SYDVKM. The CDR3 loop spans 14 amino acids.

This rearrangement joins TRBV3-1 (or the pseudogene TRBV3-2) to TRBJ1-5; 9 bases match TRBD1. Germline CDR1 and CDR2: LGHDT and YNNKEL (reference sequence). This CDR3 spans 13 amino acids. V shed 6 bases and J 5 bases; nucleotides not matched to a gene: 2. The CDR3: CASRGDRDQPQHF. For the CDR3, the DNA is TGTGCCAGCAGGGGGGACAGGGATCAGCCCCAGCATTTT.